This T cell receptor (beta chain) was captured in a study of Graves' ophthalmopathy and Graves' hyperthyroidism (dated by TCRdb to 2016 to 2019). In the study overall: Hyperthyroidism was defined as stable when no progression to ophthalmopathy occurred within 18 months of follow-up. To tell Graves' ophthalmopathy apart from Graves' hyperthyroidism, and to predict which patients would progress to ophthalmopathy, the study relied on TCR beta repertoire signatures. In total, 135 blood samples were TCR-sequenced: approximately 40 ophthalmopathy, under 85 hyperthyroidism and some 17 hyperthyroidism-to-ophthalmopathy patients. To explore V-J signatures distinguishing ophthalmopathy from hyperthyroidism, a discovery set of some 100 patients (43 ophthalmopathy, 55 to 60 stable hyperthyroidism) was enrolled. The independent validation cohort included roughly 19 hyperthyroidism patients plus 17 patients who later progressed from hyperthyroidism to ophthalmopathy. In more than five hyperthyroidism patients, T-cell repertoires of thyroid tissue and blood were compared. Following sample collection, hyperthyroidism patients were given methimazole at a starting dose of 30 mg daily, and ophthalmopathy patients were given high-dose intravenous methylprednisolone.

The hyperthyroidism patients were 18 to 65 years old and newly diagnosed, with a disease duration of less than 2 months. Anyone with other autoimmune diseases, uncontrolled infections, pregnancy or lactation was excluded from the study. Diagnosis was based on clinical symptoms, serum thyroxine, TRAb, thyroid ultrasound and orbital computed tomography. Total RNA was extracted with Trizol reagent and quality-checked on an Agilent 2100 Bioanalyzer. TCR beta CDR3 regions were amplified from RNA transcripts for repertoire sequencing. The first round of RT-PCR was done with HTBI primers and the Qiagen OneStep RT-PCR kit, and was followed by a second round of multiplex PCR, then size selection and purification. Libraries were sequenced on an Illumina HiSeq2000 using paired-end 100 bp reads. The study's own analysis went as follows. SOAPnuke was used for read processing, and reads with adapters, uncalled bases, a mean Phred below 15, or no exact constant-primer or identifier match were discarded. High-quality paired reads were merged with COPE v1.2.5. Clonotypes were defined as unique nucleotide sequences and were aligned to IMGT TRB V, D and J references using MiTCR v1.1. Only V-J combinations with frequency above 0.0001 were analysed, covering around 99% of repertoires. For each V-J combination, a TCR clonal expansion and chaos score was defined as the ratio of F50 clonal expansion to chaos observed in the TCRdist matrix. Features were reduced by Welch's t-statistics and random forest to approximately 12 V-J combinations, which fed a naive Bayes classifier. Thyroid-blood repertoire similarity was quantified with the Morisita-Horn index. TCRdb reran the public reads through fastp at Q25 and MiXCR, keeping productive beta chains. Entries that share a CDR3 protein sequence are merged under the most common genes and DNA. None of the V and J calls come from the authors' own analysis; TCRdb made them. In this sample the table shows 560,000 or so distinct CDR3 sequences, roughly 39% of which occur a single time. 3.5% to 4.5% of the sample is held by the ten biggest clonotypes.

Worth noting for this clonotype: Its specific antigen is unknown. The record has no base qualities; no much larger clone is one base away.

CDR1 GTSNPN and CDR2 SVGIG are derived from the germline V gene (reference sequence). The CDR3 spans 16 residues, from the cysteine through the phenylalanine. The only DNA kept is the CDR3, 48 bases in frame from the first base. The germline V end is reduced by 0 bases and the J end by 7 bases; junction bases left unmatched: 12. Overall results and qualifications from the work: No statistical method was used to set the sample size in advance, and the investigators knew which group each participant was assigned to. In validation, the model predicted ophthalmopathy progression with about 71% sensitivity and around 72% specificity; some 13 predicted patients were CT-confirmed with GO in a median of around 6.5 months. Among expanded thyroid clonotypes with frequency above 0.001, most also showed up in blood, which suggests that blood repertoires may reflect the thyroid immune response. Ophthalmopathy was separated from stable hyperthyroidism by the 13-signature model with 85% to 90% sensitivity and less than 82% specificity in cross-validation and with 80%/75% in the test set.

The TCR comes from an adult man with Graves' hyperthyroidism. The sample comprised peripheral blood or thyroid tissue (not recorded which). The rearranged segments are TRBV30 and TRBJ2-7, and 10 junction bases match TRBD2. The DNA sequence is given as TGTGCCTGGAGTGTAAAAGCGGGAGGGCCCGATCAAGAGCAGTACTTC. It encodes CAWSVKAGGPDQEQYF.